The 17 T cell receptor beta chains presented below share a single source sample, sequenced in a study of shared clonotypes between healthy human individuals. Repertoires were generated with immunoSEQ multiplex PCR, while TCRdb's copy carries only in-frame clones and drops some. The repertoire holds around 750,000 clones, 74% seen once, with about 1.7% in the top ten. Sequences were obtained from memory CD4+ T cells sorted from blood. Subset given: CD45RA-negative fraction. Every receptor here comes from a woman in her thirties in good health.

This clone was seen only a few times. The sample holds other DNA sequences that translate to the same CDR3. This chain links TRBV9 with TRBJ2-1, with no clear D. Deletions cut 5 bases from V and 2 bases from J, with 14 bases between. Germline V gene sequence: CDR1 SGDLS, CDR2 YYNGEE. The length of the CDR3 is 15 residues. The CDR3 loop is CASSRLQGPYNEQFF. DNA of the CDR3: TGTGCCAGCAGTCGGCTACAAGGACCCTACAATGAGCAGTTCTTC.

The chain's CDR3 is CASSPDSYTGELFF. The DNA for the CDR3 is TGTGCCAGCAGCCCGGACAGTTACACCGGGGAGCTGTTTTTT. The chain is built from TRBV11-3 and TRBJ2-2; perhaps TRBD1 as D (6 bases). CDR1 SGHNT and CDR2 YENEEA come from the germline V gene. The CDR3 is made up of 14 amino acids. V was cut by 5 bases and J by 3 bases, with 10 bases left in between.

This rearrangement joins TRBV19 to TRBJ2-3, with D perhaps matching TRBD1 or TRBD2 (6 bases each). CDR1 and CDR2 from the germline V gene are LNHDA and SQIVND (reference sequence). The V end lost 7 bases, the J end lost 0 bases, and 14 bases lay between the germline ends. The CDR3 consists of 15 residues. CDR3 amino acids: CASTPGGRSTDTQYF. CDR3 nucleotide sequence: TGTGCCAGTACTCCCGGGGGCCGGAGCACAGATACGCAGTATTTT.

A few counts support this clone. J is TRBJ2-7 and V is TRBV7-8; D remains ambiguous. From germline, CDR1 is SGHVS and CDR2 FQNEAQ. Trimming left V 3 bases short and J 5 bases short, with 8 bases between. This CDR3 is built from 12 residues. The CDR3 region has the DNA TGTGCCAGCAGCTTTATCCCGGACGAGCAGTACTTC. Its translation: CASSFIPDEQYF.

The chain employs TRBV4-1 and TRBJ2-1, with 10 bases that match TRBD2. The germline CDR1 and CDR2 sequences are MGHRA and YSYEKL. The ends lost 0 bases at V and 8 bases at J; junction bases unmatched: 10. The CDR3 length is 17 residues. CDR3 coding DNA: TGCGCCAGCAGCCAAGACCCCCCGACTAGCGGGCGGGATGAGCAGTTCTTC. Translated: CASSQDPPTSGRDEQFF.

The chain recombines TRBV11-3 with TRBJ2-1; 7 nucleotides line up with TRBD1. Germline loops: CDR1 SGHNT, CDR2 YENEEA. This CDR3 spans 15 amino acids. The trim removed 5 bases at V and 6 bases at J, leaving 10 bases unmatched. DNA of the CDR3: TGTGCCAGCAGCGGTCGGGACAGCCTATCCAATGAGCAGTTCTTC. It codes for CASSGRDSLSNEQFF. Looking up the rest from reference TRBV11-3 and TRBJ2-1 gives the full variable domain: EAGVVQSPRYKIIEKKQPVAFWCNPISGHNTLYWYLQNLGQGPELLIRYENEEAVDDSQLPKDRFSAERLKGVDSTLKIQPAELGDSAVYLCASSGRDSLSNEQFFGPGTRLTVL.

The CDR3 region is CASSSGTTSNTGELFF. The DNA for the CDR3 is TGTGCCAGCAGCAGCGGGACTACTTCCAACACCGGGGAGCTGTTTTTT. This chain connects TRBV7-8 to TRBJ2-2; TRBD2 matches at 7 bases. Per the germline V gene, CDR1 is SGHVS and CDR2 is FQNEAQ. The CDR3 length is 16 residues. After removal of 5 bases from V and 2 bases from J, the junction contained 8 bases not matched to a gene.

This chain connects TRBV27 to TRBJ1-1; D gene ambiguous. The V gene's germline CDR1 is MNHEY and CDR2 SMNVEV (reference sequence). The CDR3 is made up of 13 amino acids. V lost 4 bases, J lost 6 bases, and 12 bases lay in between. In DNA, the CDR3 is TGTGCCAGCAGTTCCACCAGGAGCGCTGAAGCTTTCTTT. Amino acids: CASSSTRSAEAFF.

The chain uses TRBV5-6 and TRBJ1-1, with D unclear. CDR1 is SGHDT and CDR2 is YYEEEE in the germline V gene. The ends were cut back, 1 base at V and 4 bases at J, with 5 bases in the middle. The CDR3 has 12 residues. The CDR3 loop is CASSLSFTEAFF. CDR3 DNA: TGTGCCAGCAGCTTGTCTTTCACTGAAGCTTTCTTT.

Regarding this clone: Other DNA sequences in this specimen translate into the identical CDR3. J is TRBJ2-3 and V is TRBV19, with unresolved D. Germline V lookup: CDR1 LNHDA, CDR2 SQIVND (reference sequence). The CDR3 is made up of 11 amino acids. The ends were cut back, 3 bases at V and 6 bases at J, with 4 bases in the middle. The CDR3 here is CASSILDTQYF. In nucleotides, the CDR3 is TGTGCCAGTAGTATCCTGGATACGCAGTATTTT.

The chain has TRBV29-1 and TRBJ2-7; 7 bases fit TRBD1. The V and J ends lost 7 bases and 2 bases, in that order; junction bases with no gene match: 5. Germline CDR1 reads SQVTM; CDR2 reads ANQGSEA. The CDR3 consists of 12 residues. CDR3 region: CSATGQPYEQYF. The CDR3 nucleotides read TGCAGCGCAACGGGACAGCCCTACGAGCAGTACTTC.

The CDR3 DNA reads as TGTGCCATCAGCCCTAAGGACCCAGATACGCAGTATTTT. It specifies CAISPKDPDTQYF. V usage is TRBV10-3 and J usage is TRBJ2-3; D not certain. This CDR3 is 13 amino acids long. V was shortened by 6 bases and J by 4 bases, with 11 bases between the two germline ends. In germline, CDR1 is ENHRY, CDR2 SYGVKD.

This clone has more than one count but fewer than ten. The chain couples TRBV6-1 to TRBJ2-7; D unclear. The V end lost 2 bases, the J end lost 0 bases, and 14 bases lay between the germline ends. CDR3 size: 16 residues. Germline loops: CDR1 MNHNS, CDR2 SASEGT. The CDR3 spells CASSEKGLQSSYEQYF. The CDR3 DNA is TGTGCCAGCAGTGAAAAGGGTCTCCAGAGCTCCTACGAGCAGTACTTC.

This clone is a singleton in its sample. The chain joins TRBV27 to TRBJ2-1; 11 nucleotides match TRBD2. This CDR3 is 15 amino acids long. Trimming removed 6 bases from V and 11 bases from J; junction bases left unmatched: 12. Germline assignment: CDR1 MNHEY and CDR2 SMNVEV (reference sequence). Here the CDR3 DNA reads TGTGCCAGCAGGGCCGGACTAGCGGGCTCAGGCAAGCAGTTCTTC. Protein: CASRAGLAGSGKQFF.

The chain uses TRBV18 and TRBJ2-1, with TRBD2 identical over 10 bases. CDR1 is KGHSH and CDR2 is LQKENI in the germline V gene. The CDR3 consists of 13 residues. V shed 10 bases, J shed 9 bases, and the junction held 9 bases outside the gene matches. CDR3 protein: CATGELAGSEQFF. The CDR3 nucleotides read TGTGCCACCGGGGAACTAGCGGGAAGTGAGCAGTTCTTC.

A note on this clone: The sample holds other DNA sequences that translate to the same CDR3. The CDR3 region is CASSSGPNYEQYF. CDR3 DNA sequence: TGTGCCAGCAGCTCGGGACCAAACTACGAGCAGTACTTC. V usage is TRBV7-6 and J usage is TRBJ2-7; D is perhaps TRBD1 or TRBD2 (5 bases each). CDR3 length equals 13 residues. The germline CDR1 and CDR2 sequences are SGHVS and FNYEAQ. The germline V and J ends were trimmed by 4 bases and 3 bases, with 10 bases remaining between them.

This chain connects TRBV28 to TRBJ2-2, with 9 bases identical to TRBD2. CDR1 is MDHEN, CDR2 SYDVKM, per germline. The CDR3 has 16 amino acids. V dropped 8 bases and J dropped 4; count of bases not matched to a gene: 11. The CDR3 sequence: CASRRYLAGATGELFF. In DNA form, the CDR3 reads TGTGCCAGCCGAAGATACTTAGCGGGAGCCACCGGGGAGCTGTTTTTT.